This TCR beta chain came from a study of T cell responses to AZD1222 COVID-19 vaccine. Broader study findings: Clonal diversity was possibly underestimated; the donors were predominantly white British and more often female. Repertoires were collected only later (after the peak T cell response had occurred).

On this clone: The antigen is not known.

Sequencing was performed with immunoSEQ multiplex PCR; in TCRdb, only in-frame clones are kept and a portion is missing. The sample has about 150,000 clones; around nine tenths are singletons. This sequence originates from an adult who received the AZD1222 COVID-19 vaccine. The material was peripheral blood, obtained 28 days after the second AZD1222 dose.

CDR3 in DNA: TGCGCCAGCAGCTCGGACAGGGGTATTGAAGCTTTCTTT. Translation: CASSSDRGIEAFF. The chain carries TRBV5-1 and TRBJ1-1, with 9 bases that match TRBD1. The V gene's germline CDR1 is SGHRS and CDR2 YFSETQ. V lost 3 bases, J lost 7 bases, and 4 bases stayed unmatched. The CDR3 loop spans 13 amino acids.